What follows are 29 T cell receptor beta chains derived from one specimen sequenced in a study of T cells after yellow fever vaccination. TCRdb reanalysed the 5' RACE reads using MiXCR and keeps one entry per CDR3 protein. The repertoire holds under 550,000 distinct CDR3 sequences, with about a fifth as singletons. The specimen was PBMCs, collected 21 days after the first yellow fever vaccination. The receptors were sampled from a man aged 18 to 30 who received the YFV17D yellow fever vaccine.

As to this clonotype: At one end the junction does not follow the germline gene, possibly because of a read error. The chain joins TRBV7-2 to TRBJ1-4; 7 bases align to TRBD1. This CDR3 comprises 14 residues. Germline V gene sequence: CDR1 SGHTA, CDR2 FQGNSA. CDR3 amino acids: CASTLDRVNEKLFF. The CDR3 DNA reads as TGTGCCAGCACCTTAGACAGGGTTAATGAAAAACTGTTTTTT.

This chain joins TRBV29-1 and TRBJ2-1; D gene uncertain. This CDR3 comprises 15 residues. V was cut by 0 bases and J by 0 bases, with 9 bases left in between. CDR1 and CDR2 from the germline V gene are SQVTM and ANQGSEA. CDR3 amino acids: CSVEDWSSSYNEQFF. CDR3 sequence (DNA): TGCAGCGTTGAAGATTGGTCGAGCTCCTACAATGAGCAGTTCTTC.

There are a few counts of this clonotype. V gene TRBV2 combines with J gene TRBJ2-5; D assignment may be TRBD1 or TRBD2 (6 bases each). Trimming took off 7 bases at V and 5 bases at J, with 20 bases between the two ends. The CDR3 sequence is 15 residues long. Germline assignment: CDR1 SNHLY and CDR2 FYNNEI. The DNA of the CDR3 is TGTGCCAGCACCCAAGGGGGGCATTTTGTTGAGACCCAGTACTTC. Translated, it gives CASTQGGHFVETQYF.

A remark on this clonotype: Germline and junction disagree at one end, which may indicate a read error. The chain is built from TRBV7-7 and TRBJ2-3; 10 bases are a match to TRBD2. Germline V gene data show CDR1 as SSHAT and CDR2 as FNYEAQ (reference sequence). This CDR3 is 16 amino acids long. CDR3 loop: CASSPVAGGRTDTQYF. The CDR3 DNA is TGTGCTAGCAGCCCAGTAGCGGGGGGCAGAACAGATACGCAGTATTTT. Drawing the rest from reference TRBV7-7 and TRBJ2-3, the complete variable domain is GAGVSQSPRYKVTKRGQDVTLRCDPISSHATLYWYQQALGQGPEFLTYFNYEAQPDKSGLPSDRFSAERPEGSISTLTIQRTEQRDSAMYRCASSPVAGGRTDTQYFGPGTRLTVL.

The gene calls are TRBV19 and TRBJ1-1; D is possibly TRBD1 (5 bases). Trimming took off 5 bases at V and 1 base at J, with 17 bases between the two ends. Germline CDR1 LNHDA, CDR2 SQIVND (reference sequence). CDR3 length: 16 amino acids. Here the CDR3 DNA reads TGTGCCAGTAGTCCGGCCGGGGCACGGGCGAACACTGAAGCTTTCTTT. This codes for CASSPAGARANTEAFF.

The rearrangement uses TRBV29-1 and TRBJ1-1; maybe TRBD1 (6 bases). Trimming left V 6 bases short and J 1 base short, with 9 bases between. This CDR3 comprises 12 residues. In germline, CDR1 is SQVTM, CDR2 ANQGSEA. The DNA for the CDR3 is TGCAGCGTAGACAGGTCGAACACTGAAGCTTTCTTT. Translation gives CSVDRSNTEAFF. Filled out from reference TRBV29-1 and TRBJ1-1, the complete variable domain reads SAVISQKPSRDICQRGTSLTIQCQVDSQVTMMFWYRQQPGQSLTLIATANQGSEATYESGFVIDKFPISRPNLTFSTLTVSNMSPEDSSIYLCSVDRSNTEAFFGQGTRLTVV.

This clonotype has more than one count but fewer than ten. This sequence joins TRBV24-1 and TRBJ2-7, with 7 positions matching TRBD1. There are 14 residues in the CDR3. Trimming cost V 4 bases and J 5 bases; bases outside gene matches: 7. Germline V CDR1 and CDR2: KGHDR, SFDVKD. Here the CDR3 reads CATSDSGTDDEQYF. DNA of the CDR3: TGTGCCACCAGTGACTCCGGGACAGATGACGAGCAGTACTTC.

The chain recombines TRBV12-3 or TRBV12-4 with TRBJ1-2; 9 bases match TRBD1. The trim removed 5 bases at V and 2 bases at J, leaving 9 bases unmatched. The CDR3 runs 16 residues. CDR3 amino acids: CASSNQGQGWNYGYTF. Written as DNA, the CDR3 is TGTGCCAGCAGTAACCAGGGACAGGGTTGGAACTATGGCTACACCTTC.

This clonotype was seen a few times. This chain joins TRBV5-6 and TRBJ2-1, with D perhaps assigned TRBD1 or TRBD2 (5 bases each). CDR1 is SGHDT, CDR2 YYEEEE, per germline. The CDR3 contains 16 residues. V was clipped by 4 bases and J by 3 bases, with 17 bases between them. Here the CDR3 reads CASSRGFGAGYNEQFF. CDR3 DNA: TGTGCCAGCAGCCGCGGCTTCGGGGCAGGCTACAATGAGCAGTTCTTC.

This rearrangement joins TRBV6-1 to TRBJ2-1, with D maybe TRBD2 (5 bases). CDR1 is MNHNS and CDR2 is SASEGT in the germline V gene. The CDR3 is made up of 15 amino acids. V lost 7 bases and J 10 bases, leaving 23 bases between the germline ends. The CDR3 region is CASTRSVALPGEQFF. The CDR3 bases are TGTGCCAGCACTAGAAGTGTTGCCCTTCCGGGAGAGCAGTTCTTC.

This CDR3 is CAWTPLGGVGNTIYF. The CDR3 bases are TGTGCCTGGACCCCGCTGGGGGGCGTCGGAAACACCATATATTTT. V gene TRBV30 combines with J gene TRBJ1-3, with TRBD1 as a possible D gene (6 bases). Germline assignment: CDR1 GTSNPN and CDR2 SVGIG (reference sequence). The CDR3 totals 15 residues. V lost 4 bases and J lost 4, with 17 bases in between. Complete variable domain (other parts from reference TRBV30 and TRBJ1-3): SQTIHQWPATLVQPVGSPLSLECTVEGTSNPNLYWYRQAAGRGLQLLFYSVGIGQISSEVPQNLSASRPQDRQFILSSKKLLLSDSGFYLCAWTPLGGVGNTIYFGEGSWLTVV.

This clonotype has just a few counts. The chain combines TRBV5-1 with TRBJ2-3, with D perhaps matching TRBD2 (5 bases). The ends were cut back, 0 bases at V and 5 bases at J, with 10 bases in the middle. The CDR3 covers 14 residues. The germline V gene has CDR1 SGHRS and CDR2 YFSETQ. DNA of the CDR3: TGCGCCAGCAGCTTGGGCACTAGAGGAGATACGCAGTATTTT. It specifies CASSLGTRGDTQYF. Drawing the rest from reference TRBV5-1 and TRBJ2-3, the complete variable domain is KAGVTQTPRYLIKTRGQQVTLSCSPISGHRSVSWYQQTPGQGLQFLFEYFSETQRNKGNFPGRFSGRQFSNSRSEMNVSTLELGDSALYLCASSLGTRGDTQYFGPGTRLTVL.

The rearrangement links TRBV14 to TRBJ1-1; D ambiguous. The germline gives CDR1 SGHDN, CDR2 FVKESK. This CDR3 region has 14 residues. V lost 3 bases, J lost 4 bases, and 12 bases lay in between. The CDR3 region has the DNA TGTGCCAGCAGCCACCAAGGGATTGCCACTGAAGCTTTCTTT. This encodes CASSHQGIATEAFF.

This clonotype has only a few counts. The chain joins TRBV7-9 to TRBJ2-2; a possible D gene is TRBD2 (6 bases). This CDR3 has 16 amino acids. Trimming stripped 0 bases from V and 0 bases from J, with 8 bases between. The V gene's germline CDR1 is SEHNR and CDR2 FQNEAQ (reference sequence). The CDR3 DNA sequence: TGTGCCAGCAGCTTAGCGCGGGAAGCGAACACCGGGGAGCTGTTTTTT. Amino acids: CASSLAREANTGELFF.

V is TRBV18 and J is TRBJ2-3, with D perhaps matching TRBD2 (6 bases). Germline V lookup: CDR1 KGHSH, CDR2 LQKENI. The CDR3 is made up of 16 amino acids. V was pared by 0 bases and J by 4 bases, with 14 bases between. The CDR3 region has the DNA TGTGCCAGCTCACCACCTAGGAGGGGCGCCGCAGATACGCAGTATTTT. It encodes CASSPPRRGAADTQYF. The whole variable domain, filled in from reference TRBV18 and TRBJ2-3, reads NAGVMQNPRHLVRRRGQEARLRCSPMKGHSHVYWYRQLPEEGLKFMVYLQKENIIDESGMPKERFSAEFPKEGPSILRIQQVVRGDSAAYFCASSPPRRGAADTQYFGPGTRLTVL.

Only a few counts were recorded for this clonotype. The rearrangement uses TRBV5-1 and TRBJ1-6, with D possibly being TRBD1 (6 bases). This CDR3 is built from 16 residues. V lost 4 bases to trimming and J lost 9 bases, with 20 bases between them. Germline CDR1 SGHRS, CDR2 YFSETQ. The CDR3 DNA reads TGCGCCAGCAGCATCCTCCCGACAGGCACGGGTTCACCCCTCCACTTT. This sequence encodes CASSILPTGTGSPLHF.

The CDR3 region has the DNA TGCGCCAGCAGTGAAGGACTGCCCTCAGATACGCAGTATTTT. Its translation: CASSEGLPSDTQYF. The rearrangement joins TRBV10-1 to TRBJ2-3, with a possible D match to TRBD2 (5 bases). The length of the CDR3 is 14 residues. Germline CDR1 is WNHNN and CDR2 is SYGVQD (reference sequence). Trimming stripped 3 bases from V and 4 bases from J, with 11 bases between.

V usage is TRBV29-1 and J usage is TRBJ2-5; no clear D. The CDR3 contains 11 residues. The germline CDR1 and CDR2 sequences are SQVTM and ANQGSEA. V was shortened by 5 bases and J by 5 bases, with 9 bases between the two germline ends. The CDR3 loop reads CSVKQWETQYF. DNA for the CDR3: TGCAGCGTTAAGCAGTGGGAGACCCAGTACTTC. The variable domain in full, completed from reference TRBV29-1 and TRBJ2-5, reads SAVISQKPSRDICQRGTSLTIQCQVDSQVTMMFWYRQQPGQSLTLIATANQGSEATYESGFVIDKFPISRPNLTFSTLTVSNMSPEDSSIYLCSVKQWETQYFGPGTRLLVL.

This clonotype was detected a few times. The chain uses TRBV4-3 and TRBJ2-3; no reliable D call. The CDR3 spans 16 residues. V lost 0 bases, J lost 3 bases, and 13 bases lay in between. Germline CDR1 and CDR2: LGHNA and YSLEER. This chain's CDR3 is CASSQEARPATDTQYF. Here the CDR3 DNA reads TGCGCCAGCAGCCAAGAGGCCAGACCCGCTACAGATACGCAGTATTTT.

This chain connects TRBV15 to TRBJ2-5, with D possibly matching TRBD2 (7 bases). The CDR3 loop spans 16 amino acids. V was pared by 0 bases and J by 3 bases, with 14 bases between. Looked up from germline, CDR1 is LNHNV and CDR2 is YYDKDF (reference sequence). The CDR3 DNA is TGTGCCACCAGCAGAGATCCAACAGGGAGGGAAGAGACCCAGTACTTC. Its protein product is CATSRDPTGREETQYF.

The CDR3: CASSLVTYNSPLHF. CDR3 nucleotide sequence: TGCGCCAGCAGCTTGGTCACCTATAATTCACCCCTCCACTTT. This sequence joins TRBV5-1 and TRBJ1-6; the D is unclear. The germline V and J ends were trimmed by 0 bases and 2 bases, with 3 bases remaining between them. The germline gives CDR1 SGHRS, CDR2 YFSETQ. The CDR3 totals 14 residues.

CDR3 sequence: CASSAQGLRQHF. The CDR3 DNA reads as TGTGCCAGCAGTGCACAGGGGCTCAGACAGCATTTT. The rearrangement links TRBV12-3 or TRBV12-4 to TRBJ1-5, with TRBD1 matching 7 bases. With 5 bases clipped from V and 13 bases from J, the junction kept 8 bases outside the gene matches. The CDR3 has 12 amino acids.

This clonotype came up a few times. The chain couples TRBV28 to TRBJ1-3, with a weak D call TRBD1 (6 bases). V shed 2 bases and J shed 4 bases, with 21 bases lying between them. The germline gives CDR1 MDHEN, CDR2 SYDVKM. The CDR3 runs 18 residues. Written as DNA, the CDR3 is TGTGCCAGCAGTTTAAGTCAGGGGAGGGGATCGAGCGGAAACACCATATATTTT. This translates into CASSLSQGRGSSGNTIYF.

The gene calls are TRBV10-3 and TRBJ2-7, with a possible D match to TRBD1 (6 bases). The germline V gene encodes CDR1 ENHRY and CDR2 SYGVKD. This CDR3 is 16 amino acids long. V gave up 7 bases and J gave up 3 bases, with 22 bases separating them. The CDR3 protein is CAIKPPNQDRVYEQYV. The CDR3 bases are TGTGCCATCAAGCCACCGAACCAGGACAGAGTCTACGAGCAGTACGTC.

This clonotype was detected only a few times. The chain joins TRBV20-1 to TRBJ1-2; D is possibly TRBD1 (5 bases). V was cut by 0 bases and J by 5 bases, with 19 bases left in between. CDR1 and CDR2 from the germline V gene are DFQATT and SNEGSKA (reference sequence). CDR3 length: 16 residues. The CDR3: CSARDFKTGPRYGYTF. The CDR3 bases are TGCAGTGCTAGAGATTTTAAAACAGGCCCTAGATATGGCTACACCTTC.

The chain employs TRBV20-1 and TRBJ1-1; D is unresolved. Germline loops: CDR1 DFQATT, CDR2 SNEGSKA (reference sequence). This CDR3 is built from 14 residues. V lost 3 bases to trimming and J lost 1 base, with 12 bases between them. The CDR3 protein is CSARGSQPNTEAFF. The CDR3 DNA sequence: TGCAGTGCTAGGGGTTCCCAACCGAACACTGAAGCTTTCTTT.

This clonotype was seen more than once but under ten times. The chain joins TRBV7-6 to TRBJ1-1; D perhaps matches TRBD1 (5 bases). Trimming stripped 4 bases from V and 8 bases from J, with 11 bases between. CDR3 length: 12 residues. Germline V gives CDR1 SGHVS, CDR2 FNYEAQ. The CDR3 is CASSSYGGEAFF. The CDR3 DNA reads as TGTGCCAGCAGCTCGTATGGGGGGGAAGCTTTCTTT.

The table lists this clonotype with a few counts. The chain uses TRBV25-1 and TRBJ2-7, with 7 bases matching TRBD1. The germline V gene has CDR1 MGHDK and CDR2 SYGVNS. V trimming: 6 bases; J trimming: 5 bases; junction bases outside the gene matches: 10. The CDR3 length is 14 residues. CDR3 nucleotides: TGTGCCAGCAGAGACAGGGATCCTAGGGACGAGCAGTACGTC. It yields the protein CASRDRDPRDEQYV.

J is TRBJ2-5 and V is TRBV24-1, with TRBD2 matching over 9 bases. The germline gives CDR1 KGHDR, CDR2 SFDVKD. This CDR3 comprises 16 residues. Germline trimming cut 4 bases from V and 5 bases from J; bases unmatched to any gene: 10. The CDR3 loop reads CATSDPAGGRGETQYF. CDR3 nucleotide sequence: TGTGCCACCAGTGACCCCGCGGGGGGGCGTGGGGAGACCCAGTACTTC.